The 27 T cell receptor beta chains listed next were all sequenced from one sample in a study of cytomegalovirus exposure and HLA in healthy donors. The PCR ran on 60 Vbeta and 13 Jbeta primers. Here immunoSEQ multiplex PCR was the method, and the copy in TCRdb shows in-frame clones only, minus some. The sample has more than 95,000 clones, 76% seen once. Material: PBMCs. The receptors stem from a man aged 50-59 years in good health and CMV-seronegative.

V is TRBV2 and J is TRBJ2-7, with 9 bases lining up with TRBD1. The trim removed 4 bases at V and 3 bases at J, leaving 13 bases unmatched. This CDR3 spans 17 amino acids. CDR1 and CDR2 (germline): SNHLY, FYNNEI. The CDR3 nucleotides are TGTGCCAGCAGTGCGAAGGTGTGGGACAGGGACCTCTACGAGCAGTACTTC. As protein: CASSAKVWDRDLYEQYF. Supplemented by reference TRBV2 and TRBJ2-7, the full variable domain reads EPEVTQTPSHQVTQMGQEVILRCVPISNHLYFYWYRQILGQKVEFLVSFYNNEISEKSEIFDDQFSVERPDGSNFTLKIRSTKLEDSAMYFCASSAKVWDRDLYEQYFGPGTRLTVT.

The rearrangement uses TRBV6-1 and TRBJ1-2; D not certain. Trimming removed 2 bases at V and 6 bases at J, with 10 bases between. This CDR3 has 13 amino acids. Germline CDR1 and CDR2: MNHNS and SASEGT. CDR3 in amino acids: CASSESGSDGYTF. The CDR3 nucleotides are TGTGCCAGCAGTGAATCGGGTTCGGATGGCTACACCTTC.

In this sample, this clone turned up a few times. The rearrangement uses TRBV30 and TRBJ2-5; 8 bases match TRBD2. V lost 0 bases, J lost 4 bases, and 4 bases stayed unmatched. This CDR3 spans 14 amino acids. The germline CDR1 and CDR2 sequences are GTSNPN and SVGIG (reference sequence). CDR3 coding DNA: TGTGCCTGGAGTGTATTGCTAGCGGGAGAGACCCAGTACTTC. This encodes CAWSVLLAGETQYF.

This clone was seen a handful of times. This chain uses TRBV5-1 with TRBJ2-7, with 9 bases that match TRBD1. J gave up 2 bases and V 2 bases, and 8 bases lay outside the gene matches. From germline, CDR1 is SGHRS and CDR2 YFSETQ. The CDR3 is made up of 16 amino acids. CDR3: CASSFSPGQGPYEQYV. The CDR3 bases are TGCGCCAGCAGCTTTTCCCCGGGACAGGGCCCCTACGAGCAGTACGTC.

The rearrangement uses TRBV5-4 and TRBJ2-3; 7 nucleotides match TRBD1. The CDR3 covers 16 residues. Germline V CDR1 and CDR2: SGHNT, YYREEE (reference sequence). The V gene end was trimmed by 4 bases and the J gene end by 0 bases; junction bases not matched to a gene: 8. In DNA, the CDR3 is TGTGCCAGCAGCCTCCCCCGGGACAGTAGCACAGATACGCAGTATTTT. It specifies CASSLPRDSSTDTQYF.

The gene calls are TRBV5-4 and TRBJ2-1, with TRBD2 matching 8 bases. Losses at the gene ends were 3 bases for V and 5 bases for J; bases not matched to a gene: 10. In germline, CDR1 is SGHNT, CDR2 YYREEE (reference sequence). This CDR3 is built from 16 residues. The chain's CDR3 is CASSSPSGGRNNEQFF. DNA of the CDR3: TGTGCCAGCAGCTCACCGTCGGGGGGGCGAAACAATGAGCAGTTCTTC.

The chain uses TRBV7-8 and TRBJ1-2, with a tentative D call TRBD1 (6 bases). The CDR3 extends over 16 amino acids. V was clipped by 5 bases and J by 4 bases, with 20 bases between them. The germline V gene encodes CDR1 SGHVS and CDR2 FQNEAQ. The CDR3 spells CASSPNDPGVGYGYTF. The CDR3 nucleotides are TGTGCCAGCAGCCCGAACGATCCAGGGGTGGGCTATGGCTACACCTTC.

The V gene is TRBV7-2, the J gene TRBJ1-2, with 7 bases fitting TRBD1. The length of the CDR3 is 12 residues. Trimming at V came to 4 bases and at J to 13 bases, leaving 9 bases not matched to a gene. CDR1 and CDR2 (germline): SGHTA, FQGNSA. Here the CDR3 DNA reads TGTGCCAGCAGCTCCTATACAGGGGCCGTCACCTTC. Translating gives CASSSYTGAVTF.

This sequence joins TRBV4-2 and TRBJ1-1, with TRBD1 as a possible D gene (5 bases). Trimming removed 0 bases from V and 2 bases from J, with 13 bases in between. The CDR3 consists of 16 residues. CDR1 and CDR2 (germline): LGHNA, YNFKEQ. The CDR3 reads CASSQDRLGPNTEAFF. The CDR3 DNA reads TGTGCCAGCAGCCAAGATCGGCTGGGGCCCAACACTGAAGCTTTCTTT.

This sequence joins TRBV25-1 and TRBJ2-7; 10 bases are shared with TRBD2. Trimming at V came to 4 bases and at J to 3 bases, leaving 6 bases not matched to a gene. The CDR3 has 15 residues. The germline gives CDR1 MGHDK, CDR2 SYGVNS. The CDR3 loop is CASSVEASGGYEQYF. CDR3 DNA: TGTGCCAGCAGTGTCGAGGCTAGCGGGGGCTACGAGCAGTACTTC.

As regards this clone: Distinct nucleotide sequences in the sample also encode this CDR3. The CDR3 sequence is CASSYVRGNQPQHF. The CDR3 coding sequence is TGTGCCAGCAGTTACGTAAGGGGTAATCAGCCCCAGCATTTT. V is TRBV6-5 and J is TRBJ1-5; tentatively, D is TRBD1 (5 bases). Germline lookup yields CDR1 MNHEY and CDR2 SVGAGI. V lost 2 bases to trimming and J lost 4 bases, with 9 bases between them. The CDR3 covers 14 residues.

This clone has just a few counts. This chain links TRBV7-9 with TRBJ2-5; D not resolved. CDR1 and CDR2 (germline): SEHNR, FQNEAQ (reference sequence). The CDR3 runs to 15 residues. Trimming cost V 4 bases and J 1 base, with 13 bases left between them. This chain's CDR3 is CASSSELALQETQYF. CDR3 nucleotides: TGTGCCAGCAGCTCGGAGCTGGCGCTCCAAGAGACCCAGTACTTC.

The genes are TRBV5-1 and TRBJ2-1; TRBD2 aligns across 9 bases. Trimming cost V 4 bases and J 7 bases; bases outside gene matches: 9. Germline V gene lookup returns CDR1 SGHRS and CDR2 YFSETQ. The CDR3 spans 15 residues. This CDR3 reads CASSRVAGDRNEQFF. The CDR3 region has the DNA TGCGCCAGCAGCCGGGTAGCGGGGGATCGTAATGAGCAGTTCTTC. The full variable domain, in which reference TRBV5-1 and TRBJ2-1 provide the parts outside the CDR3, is KAGVTQTPRYLIKTRGQQVTLSCSPISGHRSVSWYQQTPGQGLQFLFEYFSETQRNKGNFPGRFSGRQFSNSRSEMNVSTLELGDSALYLCASSRVAGDRNEQFFGPGTRLTVL.

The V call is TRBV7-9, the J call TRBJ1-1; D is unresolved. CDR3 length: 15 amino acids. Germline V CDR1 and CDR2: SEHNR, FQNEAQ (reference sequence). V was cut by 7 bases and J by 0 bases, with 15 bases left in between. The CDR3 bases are TGTGCCAGCAAAATGAGGAGCACTATGAACACTGAAGCTTTCTTT. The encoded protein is CASKMRSTMNTEAFF.

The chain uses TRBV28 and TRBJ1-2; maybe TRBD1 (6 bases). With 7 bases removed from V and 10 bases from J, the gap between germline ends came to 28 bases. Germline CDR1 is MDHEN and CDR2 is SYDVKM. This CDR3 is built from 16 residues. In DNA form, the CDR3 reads TGTGCCAGCACCAAGGGGGGGGGTACCCTCGGCGGAGACTACACCTTC. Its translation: CASTKGGGTLGGDYTF.

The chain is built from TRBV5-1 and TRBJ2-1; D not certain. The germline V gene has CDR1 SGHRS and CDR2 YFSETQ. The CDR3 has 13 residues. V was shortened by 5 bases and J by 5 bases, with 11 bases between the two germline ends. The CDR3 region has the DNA TGCGCCAGCAGATCAAACATTGACAATGAGCAGTTCTTC. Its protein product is CASRSNIDNEQFF.

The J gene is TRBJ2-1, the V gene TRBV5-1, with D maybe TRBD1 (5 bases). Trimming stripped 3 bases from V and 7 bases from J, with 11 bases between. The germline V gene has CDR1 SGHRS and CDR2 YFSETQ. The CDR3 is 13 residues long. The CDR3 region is CASSSLPGNEQFF. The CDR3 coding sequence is TGCGCCAGCAGCTCACTCCCAGGGAATGAGCAGTTCTTC.

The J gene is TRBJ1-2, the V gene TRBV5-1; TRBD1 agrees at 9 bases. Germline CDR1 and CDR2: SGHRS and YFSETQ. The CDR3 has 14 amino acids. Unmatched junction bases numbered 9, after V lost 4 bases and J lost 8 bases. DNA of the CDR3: TGCGCCAGCAGCACCGCGGGACAGGGAGAGGGCTACACCTTC. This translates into CASSTAGQGEGYTF.

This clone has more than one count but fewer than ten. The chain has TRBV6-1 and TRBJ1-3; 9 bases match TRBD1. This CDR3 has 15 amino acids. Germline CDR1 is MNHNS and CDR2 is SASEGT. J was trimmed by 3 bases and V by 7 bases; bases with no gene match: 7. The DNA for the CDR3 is TGTGCCAGCATAGGACAGGGGAAGAGTGGAAACACCATATATTTT. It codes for CASIGQGKSGNTIYF.

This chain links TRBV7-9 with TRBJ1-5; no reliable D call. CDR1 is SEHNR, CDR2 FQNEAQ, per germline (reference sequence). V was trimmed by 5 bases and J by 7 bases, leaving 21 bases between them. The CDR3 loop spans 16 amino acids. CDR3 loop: CASSDGVGVTTQPQHF. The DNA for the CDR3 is TGTGCCAGCAGCGACGGAGTAGGTGTTACAACACAGCCCCAGCATTTT.

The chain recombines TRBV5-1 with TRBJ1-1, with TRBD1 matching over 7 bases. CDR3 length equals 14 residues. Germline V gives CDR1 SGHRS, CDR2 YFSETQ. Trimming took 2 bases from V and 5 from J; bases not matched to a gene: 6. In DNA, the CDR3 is TGCGCCAGCAGCTTCAAGGGGGCAGGAACTGAAGCTTTCTTT. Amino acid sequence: CASSFKGAGTEAFF.

The CDR3 region has the DNA TGTGCCAGTAGTTTCCTTAGGGAGGGCCGGGGCACCGGGGAGCTGTTTTTT. This encodes CASSFLREGRGTGELFF. The V gene is TRBV19, the J gene TRBJ2-2, with 7 bases identical to TRBD2. The CDR3 consists of 17 residues. J was trimmed by 4 bases and V by 5 bases; bases with no gene match: 13. Germline CDR1 and CDR2: LNHDA and SQIVND (reference sequence).

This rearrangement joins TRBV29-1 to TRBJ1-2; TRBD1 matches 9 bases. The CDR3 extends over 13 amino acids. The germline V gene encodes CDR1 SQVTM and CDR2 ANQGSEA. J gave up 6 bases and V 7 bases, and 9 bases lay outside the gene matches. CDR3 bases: TGCAGCGCTACCGGACAGGGGATGGATGGCTACACCTTC. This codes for CSATGQGMDGYTF. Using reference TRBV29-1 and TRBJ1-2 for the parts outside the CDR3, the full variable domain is SAVISQKPSRDICQRGTSLTIQCQVDSQVTMMFWYRQQPGQSLTLIATANQGSEATYESGFVIDKFPISRPNLTFSTLTVSNMSPEDSSIYLCSATGQGMDGYTFGSGTRLTVV.

Here the CDR3 reads CASSFPGYNEQFF. CDR3 in DNA: TGTGCCAGCAGCTTTCCGGGGTACAATGAGCAGTTCTTC. The rearrangement uses TRBV7-9 and TRBJ2-1, with D perhaps TRBD2 (5 bases). Germline assignment: CDR1 SEHNR and CDR2 FQNEAQ (reference sequence). V lost 3 bases, J lost 4 bases, and 7 bases lay in between. This CDR3 region has 13 residues.

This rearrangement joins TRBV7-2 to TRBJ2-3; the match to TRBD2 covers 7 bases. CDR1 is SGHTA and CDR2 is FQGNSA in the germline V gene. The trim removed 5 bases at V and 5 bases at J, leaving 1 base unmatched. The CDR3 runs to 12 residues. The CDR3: CASSREVDTQYF. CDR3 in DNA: TGTGCCAGCAGCCGGGAGGTAGATACGCAGTATTTT.

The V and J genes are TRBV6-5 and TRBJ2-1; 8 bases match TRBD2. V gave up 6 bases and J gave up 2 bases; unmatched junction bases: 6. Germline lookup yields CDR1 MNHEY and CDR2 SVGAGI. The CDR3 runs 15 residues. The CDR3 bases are TGTGCCAGCAGGTTTAGCGGGGCGCCCTACAATGAGCAGTTCTTC. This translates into CASRFSGAPYNEQFF.

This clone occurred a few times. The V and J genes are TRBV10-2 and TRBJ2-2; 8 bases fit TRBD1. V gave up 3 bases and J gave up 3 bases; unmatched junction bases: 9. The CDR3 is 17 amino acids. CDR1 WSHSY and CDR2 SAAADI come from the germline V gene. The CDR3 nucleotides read TGCGCCAGCAGTGAACGGACAGGGATTCCGGACACCGGGGAGCTGTTTTTT. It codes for CASSERTGIPDTGELFF.